This T cell receptor beta chain was documented in a study of Graves' ophthalmopathy and Graves' hyperthyroidism. At the level of the study: Where ophthalmopathy was absent within 18 months of follow-up, hyperthyroidism was stable. Overall study findings and caveats: Sensitivity reached 70.59% and specificity approximately 72% when the model predicted ophthalmopathy progression. In separating ophthalmopathy from stable hyperthyroidism, a 13-signature model achieved less than 90% sensitivity and 81.08% specificity.

V shed 4 bases and J 7 bases; nucleotides not matched to a gene: 11. CDR3 length: 16 residues. CDR1 and CDR2 from the germline V gene are WSHSY and SAAADI. Remarks on this clonotype: Its matching antigen is unknown.

Beta-chain TCR CDR3 regions were amplified from RNA transcripts. The first round was an RT-PCR with HTBI primers, and the second round was a multiplex PCR. TCRdb analysed the multiplex PCR reads with MiXCR anew, one entry per CDR3 protein. Seen here are around 1.1 million distinct CDR3 sequences, about 38% observed once, and the top ten hold around 10%. The TCR originated in an adult man with Graves' hyperthyroidism. The sample taken for sequencing was peripheral blood or thyroid tissue (not recorded which). V gene TRBV10-2 combines with J gene TRBJ2-7; 12 bases line up with TRBD2. The CDR3 DNA is TGCGCCAGCAGTGCCGGACTAGCGGGACCCGAGGGGGAGCAGTACTTC. As protein: CASSAGLAGPEGEQYF.